Listed below are T cell receptor beta chains from one sample, sequenced in a study of T cells after yellow fever vaccination. TCRdb analysed the 5' RACE reads with MiXCR anew, one entry per CDR3 protein. Altogether fewer than 650,000 distinct CDR3 sequences are present, 20% to 25% being singletons, with the ten largest covering 16%. The sample consisted of PBMCs, taken more than 20 days after the first yellow fever vaccination. These receptors originate from a young man who received the YFV17D yellow fever vaccine. CDR3s leave out the opening cysteine and the closing phenylalanine or tryptophan. Size is omitted from some rows. Given values are once, few, many or a class for expanded clones.

v_gene	abundance	j_gene	CDR3aa
TRBV7-6	few	TRBJ2-1	ASSHGGANNEQF
TRBV4-2	-	TRBJ2-7	ASSQVGQGQY
TRBV4-1	-	TRBJ2-7	ASSQEGISYEQY
TRBV28	few	TRBJ1-1	ASSDPGTGKSEAF
TRBV9	-	TRBJ1-1	ASSVGSGTQNTEAF
TRBV7-2	many	TRBJ1-4	ASSSQGAPWEKLF
TRBV5-1	few	TRBJ2-3	ASSRPLAGGPDTQY
TRBV19	-	TRBJ2-2	ASSPADRRELF
TRBV5-1	many	TRBJ1-6	ASNPTGTDNSPLH
TRBV7-8	-	TRBJ2-3	ASSPGDRGDTDTQY
TRBV6-2/TRBV6-3	-	TRBJ2-1	ASSYSQGFGEQF
TRBV6-1	-	TRBJ2-2	ASSLTGGIGELF
TRBV27	-	TRBJ2-5	ASSTLWQETQY
TRBV3-1	-	TRBJ2-5	ASRQFLIETQY
TRBV19	-	TRBJ1-5	ASSSIEGQGPEPQH
TRBV7-6	few	TRBJ2-3	ASSGMAGRGTDTQY
TRBV10-3	-	TRBJ1-1	AISDYGTEAF
TRBV28	-	TRBJ2-5	ASSTLAGGLETRY
TRBV5-6	-	TRBJ1-4	ASSLTFGAGEKLF
TRBV5-1	-	TRBJ2-5	ASSHQTAGTETQY
TRBV7-8	few	TRBJ2-2	ASIPGQGDTGELF
TRBV10-1	-	TRBJ2-1	ASSNRVNEQF
TRBV12-3/TRBV12-4	-	TRBJ2-1	ASSFGYSSYNEQF
TRBV4-2	-	TRBJ2-3	ASRGSGALADTQY
TRBV19	few	TRBJ1-1	ASSMPTGKPNTEAF
TRBV5-1	-	TRBJ2-5	ASSFTGSETQY
TRBV29-1	-	TRBJ2-7	SVVTGRSYEQY
TRBV9	-	TRBJ1-6	ASSESSSYNSPLH
TRBV11-2	-	TRBJ2-3	ASSTRGLAGPTDTQY
TRBV4-1	-	TRBJ1-1	ASSQRGEAF
TRBV6-5	few	TRBJ1-5	ASSWVGSVKPQH
TRBV19	-	TRBJ2-5	ASSSDSTPSETQY
TRBV6-2/TRBV6-3	many	TRBJ1-5	ASSYSRSRVIGNQPQH
TRBV4-3	-	TRBJ2-3	ASSQDLFTDTQY
TRBV7-6	-	TRBJ2-1	ASSLGALRGGYNEQF
TRBV7-9	-	TRBJ2-7	ASRRQGRGEQY
TRBV7-8	few	TRBJ2-1	ASSPGQGTSNEQF
TRBV29-1	-	TRBJ2-1	SVVGSSYNEQF
TRBV7-9	few	TRBJ2-5	ASSFGVLATETQY
TRBV7-9	-	TRBJ2-7	ASSRSQGFSSYEQY
TRBV6-5	-	TRBJ2-7	ASSYGGGMDEQY
TRBV3-1	few	TRBJ2-1	ASSQELDPADEQF
TRBV7-3	few	TRBJ2-3	ASSPGGGRGDTQY
TRBV5-1	few	TRBJ1-2	ASSWLGTGNYGYT
TRBV4-3	few	TRBJ2-5	ASSPSGGRETQY
TRBV4-3	few	TRBJ2-2	ASSQGLQNTGELF
TRBV7-8	-	TRBJ1-1	ASSLPAQGMNTEAF
TRBV7-2	-	TRBJ2-7	ASSIRQADYEQY
TRBV11-1	-	TRBJ2-2	ASSPPVGQGANTGELF
TRBV7-2	-	TRBJ2-1	ASSLGVTATMDEQF
TRBV9	few	TRBJ2-3	ASSTRGGGVTATDTQY
TRBV12-3/TRBV12-4	few	TRBJ1-4	ASSLTPTNEKLF
TRBV4-1	few	TRBJ2-3	ASSQDLRKDTQY